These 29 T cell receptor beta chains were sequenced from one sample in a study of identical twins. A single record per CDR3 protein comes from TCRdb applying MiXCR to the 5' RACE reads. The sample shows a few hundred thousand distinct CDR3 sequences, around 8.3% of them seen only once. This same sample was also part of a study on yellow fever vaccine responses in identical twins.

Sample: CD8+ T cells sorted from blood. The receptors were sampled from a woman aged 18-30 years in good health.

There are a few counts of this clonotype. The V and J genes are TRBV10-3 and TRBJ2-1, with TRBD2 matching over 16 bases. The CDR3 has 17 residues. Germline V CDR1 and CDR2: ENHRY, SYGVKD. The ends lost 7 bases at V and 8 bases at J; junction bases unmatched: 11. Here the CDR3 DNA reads TGTGCCATCAAGGGACTAGCGGGGGGGCGGGTCGGTGATGAGCAGTTCTTC. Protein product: CAIKGLAGGRVGDEQFF.

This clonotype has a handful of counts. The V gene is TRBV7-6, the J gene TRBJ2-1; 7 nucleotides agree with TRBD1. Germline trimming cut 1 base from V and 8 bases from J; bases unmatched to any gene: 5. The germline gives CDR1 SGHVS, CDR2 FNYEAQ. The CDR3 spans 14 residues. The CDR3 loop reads CASSLGTGVDEQFF. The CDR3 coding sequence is TGTGCCAGCAGCTTAGGTACAGGGGTTGATGAGCAGTTCTTC.

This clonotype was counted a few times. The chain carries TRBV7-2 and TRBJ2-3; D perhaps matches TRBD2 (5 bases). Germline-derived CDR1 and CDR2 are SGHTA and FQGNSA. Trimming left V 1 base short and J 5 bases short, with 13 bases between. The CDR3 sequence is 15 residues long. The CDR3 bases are TGTGCCAGCAGCTTAGTGGCGGGCGGACGAGATACGCAGTATTTT. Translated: CASSLVAGGRDTQYF.

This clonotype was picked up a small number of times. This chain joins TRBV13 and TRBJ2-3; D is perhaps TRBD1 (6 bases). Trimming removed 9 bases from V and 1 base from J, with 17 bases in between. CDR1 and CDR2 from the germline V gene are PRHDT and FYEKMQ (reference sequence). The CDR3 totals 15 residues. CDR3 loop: CASTPGQPGTDTQYF. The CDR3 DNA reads TGTGCCAGTACCCCCGGACAGCCTGGCACAGATACGCAGTATTTT. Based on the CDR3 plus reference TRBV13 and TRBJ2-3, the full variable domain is AAGVIQSPRHLIKEKRETATLKCYPIPRHDTVYWYQQGPGQDPQFLISFYEKMQSDKGSIPDRFSAQQFSDYHSELNMSSLELGDSALYFCASTPGQPGTDTQYFGPGTRLTVL.

The CDR3 is CASSRGAGAGDEQFF. DNA for the CDR3: TGTGCCAGCTCCCGGGGCGCGGGAGCTGGGGATGAGCAGTTCTTC. V and J are TRBV18 and TRBJ2-1, with 7 bases aligning to TRBD2. The length of the CDR3 is 15 residues. Germline V gene sequence: CDR1 KGHSH, CDR2 LQKENI. The J segment lost 8 bases and the V segment lost 6 bases, leaving 13 bases of the junction unmatched. Looking up the rest from reference TRBV18 and TRBJ2-1 gives the full variable domain: NAGVMQNPRHLVRRRGQEARLRCSPMKGHSHVYWYRQLPEEGLKFMVYLQKENIIDESGMPKERFSAEFPKEGPSILRIQQVVRGDSAAYFCASSRGAGAGDEQFFGPGTRLTVL.

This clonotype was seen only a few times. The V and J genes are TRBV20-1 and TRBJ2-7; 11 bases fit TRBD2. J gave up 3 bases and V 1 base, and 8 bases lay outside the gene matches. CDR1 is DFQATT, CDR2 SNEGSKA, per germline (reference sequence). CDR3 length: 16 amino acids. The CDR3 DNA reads TGCAGTGCTAGAGCCCGTGATAGCGGGAGGGTCTACGAGCAGTACTTC. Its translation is CSARARDSGRVYEQYF.

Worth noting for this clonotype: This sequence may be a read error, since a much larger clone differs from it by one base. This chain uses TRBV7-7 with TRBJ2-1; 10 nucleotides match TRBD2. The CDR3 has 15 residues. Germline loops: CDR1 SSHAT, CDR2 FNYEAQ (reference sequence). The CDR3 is CASSLVLAGDNERFF. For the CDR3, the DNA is TGTGCTAGCAGCTTAGTTCTAGCGGGAGACAATGAGCGGTTCTTC.

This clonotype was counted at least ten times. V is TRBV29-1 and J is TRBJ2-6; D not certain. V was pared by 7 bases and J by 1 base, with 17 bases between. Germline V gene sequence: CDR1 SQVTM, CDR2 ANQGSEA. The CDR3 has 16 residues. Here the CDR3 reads CSAPAPDTSGANVLTF. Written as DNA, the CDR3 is TGCAGCGCACCTGCCCCAGACACATCTGGGGCCAACGTCCTGACTTTC.

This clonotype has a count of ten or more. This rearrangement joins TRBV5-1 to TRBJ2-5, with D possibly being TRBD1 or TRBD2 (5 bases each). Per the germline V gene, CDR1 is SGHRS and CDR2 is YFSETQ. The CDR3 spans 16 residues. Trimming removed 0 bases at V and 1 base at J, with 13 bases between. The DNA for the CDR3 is TGCGCCAGCAGCTTGGCTGTCGGGGACCTCCAAGAGACCCAGTACTTC. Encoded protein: CASSLAVGDLQETQYF. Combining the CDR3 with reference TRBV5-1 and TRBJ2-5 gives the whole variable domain KAGVTQTPRYLIKTRGQQVTLSCSPISGHRSVSWYQQTPGQGLQFLFEYFSETQRNKGNFPGRFSGRQFSNSRSEMNVSTLELGDSALYLCASSLAVGDLQETQYFGPGTRLLVL.

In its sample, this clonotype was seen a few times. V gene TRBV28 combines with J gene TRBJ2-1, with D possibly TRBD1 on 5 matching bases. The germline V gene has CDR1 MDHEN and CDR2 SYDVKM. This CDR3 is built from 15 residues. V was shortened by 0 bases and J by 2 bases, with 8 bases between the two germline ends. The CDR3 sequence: CASSLWQGPYNEQFF. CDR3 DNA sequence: TGTGCCAGCAGTTTATGGCAGGGTCCCTACAATGAGCAGTTCTTC.

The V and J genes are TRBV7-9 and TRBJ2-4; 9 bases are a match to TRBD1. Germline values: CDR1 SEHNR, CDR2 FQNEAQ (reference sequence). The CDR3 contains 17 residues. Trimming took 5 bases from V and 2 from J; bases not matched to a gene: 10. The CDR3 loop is CASSRIWTGEPKNIQYF. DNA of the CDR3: TGTGCCAGCAGCCGCATTTGGACAGGGGAACCCAAAAACATTCAGTACTTC.

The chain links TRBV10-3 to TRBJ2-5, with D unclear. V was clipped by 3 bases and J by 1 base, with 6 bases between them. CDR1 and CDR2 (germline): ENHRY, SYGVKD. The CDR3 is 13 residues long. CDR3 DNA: TGTGCCATCAGTGAAGACATCCAAGAGACCCAGTACTTC. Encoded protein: CAISEDIQETQYF.

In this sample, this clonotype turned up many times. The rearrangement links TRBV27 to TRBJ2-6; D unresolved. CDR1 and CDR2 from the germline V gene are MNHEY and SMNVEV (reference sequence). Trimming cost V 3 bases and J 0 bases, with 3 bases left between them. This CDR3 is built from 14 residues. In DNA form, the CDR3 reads TGTGCCAGCAGTTTCTACTCTGGGGCCAACGTCCTGACTTTC. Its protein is CASSFYSGANVLTF. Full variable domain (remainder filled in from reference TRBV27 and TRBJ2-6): EAQVTQNPRYLITVTGKKLTVTCSQNMNHEYMSWYRQDPGLGLRQIYYSMNVEVTDKGDVPEGYKVSRKEKRNFPLILESPSPNQTSLYFCASSFYSGANVLTFGAGSRLTVL.

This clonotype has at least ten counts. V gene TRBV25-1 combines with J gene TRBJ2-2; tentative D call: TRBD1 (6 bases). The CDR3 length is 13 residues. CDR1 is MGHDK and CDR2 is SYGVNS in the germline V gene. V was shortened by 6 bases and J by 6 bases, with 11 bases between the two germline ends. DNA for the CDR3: TGTGCCAGCAGCAGGGGAGAGGCCGGGGAGCTGTTTTTT. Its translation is CASSRGEAGELFF.

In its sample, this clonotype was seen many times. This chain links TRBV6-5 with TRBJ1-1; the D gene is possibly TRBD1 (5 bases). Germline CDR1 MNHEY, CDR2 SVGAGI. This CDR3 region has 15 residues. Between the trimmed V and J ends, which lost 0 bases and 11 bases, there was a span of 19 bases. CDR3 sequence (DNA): TGTGCCAGCAGTTACTCGAATAAGCGAGGGGAGATGGCTTTCTTT. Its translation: CASSYSNKRGEMAFF.

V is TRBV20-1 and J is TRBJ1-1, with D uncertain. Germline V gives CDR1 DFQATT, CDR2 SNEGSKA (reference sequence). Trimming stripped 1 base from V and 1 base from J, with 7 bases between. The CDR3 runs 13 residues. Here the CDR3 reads CSARGQTNTEAFF. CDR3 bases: TGCAGTGCTAGAGGGCAGACGAACACTGAAGCTTTCTTT.

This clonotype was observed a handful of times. The CDR3 coding sequence is TGCAGCGTTGCGGTGGGCTCTGGAAACACCATATATTTT. This encodes CSVAVGSGNTIYF. The chain combines TRBV29-1 with TRBJ1-3; D call uncertain. CDR3 size: 13 residues. Between the trimmed V and J ends, which lost 4 bases and 0 bases, there was a span of 7 bases. CDR1 and CDR2 from the germline V gene are SQVTM and ANQGSEA.

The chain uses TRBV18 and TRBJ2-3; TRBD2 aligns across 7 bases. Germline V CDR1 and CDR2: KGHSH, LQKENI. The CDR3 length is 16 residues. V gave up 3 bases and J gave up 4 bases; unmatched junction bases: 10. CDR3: CASSPTKRGMADTQYF. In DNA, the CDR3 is TGTGCCAGCTCACCCACGAAGCGGGGAATGGCAGATACGCAGTATTTT. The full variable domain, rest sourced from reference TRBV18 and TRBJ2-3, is NAGVMQNPRHLVRRRGQEARLRCSPMKGHSHVYWYRQLPEEGLKFMVYLQKENIIDESGMPKERFSAEFPKEGPSILRIQQVVRGDSAAYFCASSPTKRGMADTQYFGPGTRLTVL.

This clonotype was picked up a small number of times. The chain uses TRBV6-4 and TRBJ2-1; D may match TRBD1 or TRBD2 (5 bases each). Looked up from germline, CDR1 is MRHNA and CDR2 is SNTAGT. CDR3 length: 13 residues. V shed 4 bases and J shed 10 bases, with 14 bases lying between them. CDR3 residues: CASSGGPEGEQFF. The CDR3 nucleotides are TGTGCCAGCAGTGGGGGACCAGAGGGGGAGCAGTTCTTC.

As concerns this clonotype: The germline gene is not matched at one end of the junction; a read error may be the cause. CDR3 region: CTSSQPRAGAGGANVLTF. The CDR3 DNA is TGTACCAGCAGCCAACCACGTGCAGGGGCAGGTGGGGCCAACGTCCTGACTTTC. The chain has TRBV12-3 or TRBV12-4 and TRBJ2-6; TRBD1 might be the D (6 bases). The CDR3 loop spans 18 amino acids.

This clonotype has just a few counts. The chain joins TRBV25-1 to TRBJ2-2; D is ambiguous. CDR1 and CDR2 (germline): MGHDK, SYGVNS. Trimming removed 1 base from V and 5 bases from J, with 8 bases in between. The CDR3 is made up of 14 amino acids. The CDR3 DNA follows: TGTGCCAGCAGTGAATTCGTTGTTACCGGGGAGCTGTTTTTT. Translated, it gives CASSEFVVTGELFF.

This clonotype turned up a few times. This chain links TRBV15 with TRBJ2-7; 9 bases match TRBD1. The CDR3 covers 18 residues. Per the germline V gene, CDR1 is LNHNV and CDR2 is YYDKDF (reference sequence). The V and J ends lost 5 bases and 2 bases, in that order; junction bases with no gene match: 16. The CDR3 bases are TGTGCCACCAGCTCGTATCCGGGACAGGGTTCGAAGGCCTACGAGCAGTACTTC. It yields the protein CATSSYPGQGSKAYEQYF.

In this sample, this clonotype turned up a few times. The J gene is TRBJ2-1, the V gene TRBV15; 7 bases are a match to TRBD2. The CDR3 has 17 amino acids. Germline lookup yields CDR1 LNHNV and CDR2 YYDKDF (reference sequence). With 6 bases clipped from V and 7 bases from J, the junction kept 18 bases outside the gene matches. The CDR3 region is CATREGRGGPLFNEQFF. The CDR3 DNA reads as TGTGCCACCAGGGAGGGGAGGGGCGGGCCCCTTTTTAATGAGCAGTTCTTC.

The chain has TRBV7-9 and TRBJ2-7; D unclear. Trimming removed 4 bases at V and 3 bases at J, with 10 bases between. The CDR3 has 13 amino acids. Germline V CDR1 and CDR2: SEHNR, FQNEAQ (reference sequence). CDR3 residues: CASSSRSRYEQYF. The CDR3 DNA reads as TGTGCCAGCAGCTCTAGATCCCGCTACGAGCAGTACTTC.

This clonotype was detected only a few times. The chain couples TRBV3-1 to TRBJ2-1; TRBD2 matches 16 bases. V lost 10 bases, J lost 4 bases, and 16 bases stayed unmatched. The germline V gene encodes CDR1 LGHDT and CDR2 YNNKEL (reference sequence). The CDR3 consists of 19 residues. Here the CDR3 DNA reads TGTGCCACCTGCCAAACCGGGACTAGCGGGAGGGCCGGTTACAATGAGCAGTTCTTC. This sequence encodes CATCQTGTSGRAGYNEQFF.

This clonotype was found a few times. The CDR3 loop is CASSSGTSAVEQYF. CDR3 coding DNA: TGTGCCAGCAGTTCCGGGACTAGCGCAGTGGAGCAGTACTTC. This chain uses TRBV12-3 or TRBV12-4 with TRBJ2-7, with 10 bases aligning to TRBD2. The CDR3 is 14 amino acids. Trimming cost V 4 bases and J 7 bases; bases outside gene matches: 7.

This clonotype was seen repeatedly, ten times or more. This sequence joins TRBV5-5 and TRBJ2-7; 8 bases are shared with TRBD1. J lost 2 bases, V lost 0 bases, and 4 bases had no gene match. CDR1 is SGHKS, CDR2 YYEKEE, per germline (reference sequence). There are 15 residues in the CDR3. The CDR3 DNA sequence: TGTGCCAGCAGCTTGGAGGCAGGGGGCACCTACGAGCAGTACTTC. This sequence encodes CASSLEAGGTYEQYF.

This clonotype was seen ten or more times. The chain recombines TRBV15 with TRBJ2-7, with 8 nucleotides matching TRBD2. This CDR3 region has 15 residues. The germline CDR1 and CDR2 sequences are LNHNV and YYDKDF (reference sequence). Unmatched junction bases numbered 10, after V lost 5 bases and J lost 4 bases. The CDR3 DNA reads TGTGCCACCAGCGTTTCTAGCGGGTCGGCATACGAGCAGTACTTC. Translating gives CATSVSSGSAYEQYF.

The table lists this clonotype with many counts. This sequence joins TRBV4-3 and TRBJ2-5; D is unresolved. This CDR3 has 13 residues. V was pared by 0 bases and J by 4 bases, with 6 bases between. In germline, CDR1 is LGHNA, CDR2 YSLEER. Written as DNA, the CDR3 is TGCGCCAGCAGCCAAGATCTTCCAGAGACCCAGTACTTC. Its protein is CASSQDLPETQYF.